The subject of this entry is one T cell receptor (beta chain). The data are from a study of blood T cell repertoires in COVID-19. Only in-frame clones appear in the TCRdb table, and some are missing; sequencing was by immunoSEQ multiplex PCR. The repertoire holds 300,000 to 450,000 clones, with around nine tenths as singletons. This CDR3 has 16 amino acids. V was clipped by 0 bases and J by 0 bases, with 11 bases between them. Germline CDR1 is MNHNY and CDR2 is SVGAGI (reference sequence). Sequenced: peripheral blood. The V call is TRBV6-6, the J call TRBJ1-2; a weak D match, TRBD1 (6 bases). The clonotype originates from a human donor in a cohort sampled during active COVID-19. The CDR3 nucleotides read TGTGCCAGCAGTTACTCTCGACAGGCCCCTAACTATGGCTACACCTTC. Translation: CASSYSRQAPNYGYTF.